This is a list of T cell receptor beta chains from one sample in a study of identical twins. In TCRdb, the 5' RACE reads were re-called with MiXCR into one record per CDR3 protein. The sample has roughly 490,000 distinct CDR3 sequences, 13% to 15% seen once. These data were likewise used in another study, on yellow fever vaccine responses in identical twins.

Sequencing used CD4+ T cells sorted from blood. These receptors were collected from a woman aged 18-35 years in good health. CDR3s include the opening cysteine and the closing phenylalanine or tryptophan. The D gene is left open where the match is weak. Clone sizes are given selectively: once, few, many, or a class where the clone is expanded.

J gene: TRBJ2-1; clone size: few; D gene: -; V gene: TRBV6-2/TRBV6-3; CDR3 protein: CASSYSRAEGFF; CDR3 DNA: TGTGCCAGCAGTTACTCTCGGGCCGAGGGATTCTTC
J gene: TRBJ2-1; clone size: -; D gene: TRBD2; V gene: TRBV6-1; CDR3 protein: CASSSAGEDFYNEQFF; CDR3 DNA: TGTGCCAGCAGCTCCGCGGGGGAGGACTTCTACAATGAGCAGTTCTTC
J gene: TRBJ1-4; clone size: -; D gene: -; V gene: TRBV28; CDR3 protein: CASSLFGRLFF; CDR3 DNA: TGTGCCAGCAGTTTATTCGGACGACTGTTTTTT
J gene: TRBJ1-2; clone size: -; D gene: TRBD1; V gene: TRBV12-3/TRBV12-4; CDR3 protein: CASSSTGGFGYTF; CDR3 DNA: TGTGCCAGCAGCTCGACAGGGGGCTTTGGCTACACCTTC
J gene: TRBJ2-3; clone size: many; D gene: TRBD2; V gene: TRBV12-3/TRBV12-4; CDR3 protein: CARQTGTSGGDGTDTQYF; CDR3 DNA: TGTGCCAGACAGACCGGGACTAGCGGGGGGGATGGCACAGATACGCAGTATTTT
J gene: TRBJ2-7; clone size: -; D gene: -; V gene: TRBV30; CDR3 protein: CAWSAGSAREQYF; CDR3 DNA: TGTGCCTGGAGTGCGGGGAGTGCGCGCGAGCAGTACTTC
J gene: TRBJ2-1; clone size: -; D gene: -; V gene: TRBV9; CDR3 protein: CASSVVQSSYNEQFF; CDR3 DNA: TGTGCCAGCAGCGTAGTTCAGAGCTCCTACAATGAGCAGTTCTTC
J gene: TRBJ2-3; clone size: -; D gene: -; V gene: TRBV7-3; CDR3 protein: CASSYFGGTQYF; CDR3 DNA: TGTGCCAGCAGCTATTTTGGGGGTACGCAGTATTTT
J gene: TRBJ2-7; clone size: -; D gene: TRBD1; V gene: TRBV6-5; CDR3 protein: CASSYNTGTGGGEQYF; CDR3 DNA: TGTGCCAGCAGTTATAATACCGGGACAGGGGGTGGTGAGCAGTACTTC
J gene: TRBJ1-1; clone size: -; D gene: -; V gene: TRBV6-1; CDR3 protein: CASSPLLKSEAFF; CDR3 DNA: TGTGCCAGCAGTCCTCTCCTGAAGTCGGAAGCTTTCTTT
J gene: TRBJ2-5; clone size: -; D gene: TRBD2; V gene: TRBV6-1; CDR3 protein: CASSPGGGARETQYF; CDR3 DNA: TGTGCCAGCAGTCCAGGCGGGGGGGCAAGGGAGACCCAGTACTTC
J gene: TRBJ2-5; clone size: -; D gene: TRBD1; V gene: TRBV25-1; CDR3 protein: CASSEGQGVGETQYF; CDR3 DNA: TGTGCCAGCAGTGAGGGACAGGGGGTCGGGGAGACCCAGTACTTC
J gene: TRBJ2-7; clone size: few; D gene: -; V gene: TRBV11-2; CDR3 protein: CASSPIVGGYEQYF; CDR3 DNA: TGTGCCAGCAGCCCCATTGTGGGAGGATACGAGCAGTACTTC
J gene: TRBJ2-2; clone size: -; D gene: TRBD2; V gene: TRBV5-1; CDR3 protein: CASSLAFGGENTGELFF; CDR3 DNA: TGCGCCAGCAGCTTGGCCTTCGGGGGGGAGAACACCGGGGAGCTGTTTTTT
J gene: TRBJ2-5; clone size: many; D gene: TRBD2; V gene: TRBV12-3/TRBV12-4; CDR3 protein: CASSLGTSGVQETQYF; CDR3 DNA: TGTGCCAGCAGTTTAGGGACTAGCGGAGTACAAGAGACCCAGTACTTC
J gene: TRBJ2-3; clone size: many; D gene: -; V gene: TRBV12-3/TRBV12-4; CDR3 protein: CASSFLGSTDTQYF; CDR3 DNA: TGTGCCAGCAGTTTCCTCGGCAGCACAGATACGCAGTATTTT
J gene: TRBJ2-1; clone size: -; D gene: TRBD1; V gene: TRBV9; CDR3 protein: CASSPTTGTGRTDEQFF; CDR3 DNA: TGTGCCAGCAGCCCGACAACCGGGACAGGGCGGACTGATGAGCAGTTCTTC
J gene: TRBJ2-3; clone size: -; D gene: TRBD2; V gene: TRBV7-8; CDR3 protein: CASSIRNLLAGASDTQYF; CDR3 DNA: TGTGCCAGCAGCATAAGAAATCTACTAGCGGGGGCCTCAGATACGCAGTATTTT
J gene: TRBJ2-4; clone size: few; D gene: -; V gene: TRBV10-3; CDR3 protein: CAISDGVLAKNIQYF; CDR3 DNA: TGTGCCATCAGTGACGGGGTGCTAGCCAAAAACATTCAGTACTTC
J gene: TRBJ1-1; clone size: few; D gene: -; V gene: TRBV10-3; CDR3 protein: CAIGGGGTSEAFF; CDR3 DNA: TGTGCCATTGGAGGGGGAGGGACCTCTGAAGCTTTCTTT
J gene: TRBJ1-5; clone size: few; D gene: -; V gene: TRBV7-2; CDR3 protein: CASSLVGGDNQPQHF; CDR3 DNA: TGTGCCAGCAGCTTAGTAGGTGGGGACAATCAGCCCCAGCATTTT
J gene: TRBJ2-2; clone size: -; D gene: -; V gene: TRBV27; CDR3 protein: CASSLRLHASVTGELFF; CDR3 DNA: TGTGCCAGCAGTTTGCGTTTACACGCCTCCGTCACCGGGGAGCTGTTTTTT
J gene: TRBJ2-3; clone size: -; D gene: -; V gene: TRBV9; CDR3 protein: CASRGEKRAGTDTQYF; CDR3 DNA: TGTGCCAGCCGAGGGGAGAAGCGGGCCGGCACAGATACGCAGTATTTT
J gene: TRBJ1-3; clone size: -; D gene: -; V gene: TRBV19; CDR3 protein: CASSMVGASSGNTIYF; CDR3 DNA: TGTGCCAGTAGTATGGTGGGGGCTTCCTCTGGAAACACCATATATTTT
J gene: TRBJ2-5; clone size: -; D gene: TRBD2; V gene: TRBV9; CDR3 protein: CASSHSGGYQETQYF; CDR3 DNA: TGTGCCAGCAGCCATAGCGGGGGGTACCAAGAGACCCAGTACTTC
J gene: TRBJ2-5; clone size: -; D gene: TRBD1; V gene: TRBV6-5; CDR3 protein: CASSYSKSTGGGQETQYF; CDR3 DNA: TGTGCCAGCAGTTACTCAAAATCGACAGGGGGAGGGCAAGAGACCCAGTACTTC
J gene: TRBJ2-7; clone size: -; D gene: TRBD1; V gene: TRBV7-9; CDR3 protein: CASTTDRTGEYEQYF; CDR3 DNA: TGTGCCAGCACCACGGATCGGACAGGGGAGTACGAGCAGTACTTC
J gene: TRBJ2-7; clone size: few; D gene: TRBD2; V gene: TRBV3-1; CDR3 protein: CASSQDGGERQYF; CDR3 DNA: TGTGCCAGCAGCCAAGATGGGGGGGAACGGCAGTACTTC
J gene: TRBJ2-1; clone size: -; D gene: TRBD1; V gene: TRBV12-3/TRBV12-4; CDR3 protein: CASSFNRGPYNEQFF; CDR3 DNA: TGTGCCAGCAGTTTCAACAGGGGCCCCTACAATGAGCAGTTCTTC
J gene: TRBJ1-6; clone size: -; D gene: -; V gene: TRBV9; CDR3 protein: CASSVAGDNSPLHF; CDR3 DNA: TGTGCCAGCAGCGTAGCTGGGGATAATTCACCCCTCCACTTT
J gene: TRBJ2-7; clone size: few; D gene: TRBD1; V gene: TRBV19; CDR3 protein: CASSVSTGGAYEQYF; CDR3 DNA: TGTGCCAGTAGTGTCTCAACAGGGGGAGCCTACGAGCAGTACTTC
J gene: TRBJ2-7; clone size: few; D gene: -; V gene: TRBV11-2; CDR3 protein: CASSLIPYEQYF; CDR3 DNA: TGTGCCAGCAGCTTAATTCCCTACGAGCAGTACTTC
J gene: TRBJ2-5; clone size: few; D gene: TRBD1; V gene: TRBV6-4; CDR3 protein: CASSVSQGPQETQYF; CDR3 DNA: TGTGCCAGCAGTGTTTCACAGGGGCCCCAAGAGACCCAGTACTTC
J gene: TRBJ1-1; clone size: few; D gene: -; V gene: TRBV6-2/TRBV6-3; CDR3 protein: CASSLPNTEAFF; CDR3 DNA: TGTGCCAGCAGTCTGCCGAACACTGAAGCTTTCTTT
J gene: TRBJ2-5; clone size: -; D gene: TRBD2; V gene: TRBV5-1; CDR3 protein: CASSPATSGRAGETQYF; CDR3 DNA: TGCGCCAGCAGCCCAGCAACTAGCGGGAGGGCCGGAGAGACCCAGTACTTC
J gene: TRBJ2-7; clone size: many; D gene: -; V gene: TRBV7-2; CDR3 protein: CASSLVGEQYF; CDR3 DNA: TGTGCCAGCAGCTTAGTGGGCGAGCAGTACTTC
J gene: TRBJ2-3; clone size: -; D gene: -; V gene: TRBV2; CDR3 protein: CASSPDLSDTQYF; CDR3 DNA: TGTGCCAGCAGTCCAGACTTATCAGATACGCAGTATTTT
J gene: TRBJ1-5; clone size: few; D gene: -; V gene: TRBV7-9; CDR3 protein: CASSLLEQPQHF; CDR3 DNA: TGTGCCAGCAGCTTGTTAGAACAGCCCCAGCATTTT
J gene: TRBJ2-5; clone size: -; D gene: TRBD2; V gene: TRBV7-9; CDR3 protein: CASSLRGGFEETQYF; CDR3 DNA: TGTGCCAGCAGCCTCCGGGGGGGATTCGAAGAGACCCAGTACTTC
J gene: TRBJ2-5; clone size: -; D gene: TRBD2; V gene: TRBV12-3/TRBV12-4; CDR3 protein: CASSYLRGRAKETQYF; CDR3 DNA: TGTGCCAGCAGTTACTTGCGCGGGAGGGCCAAGGAGACCCAGTACTTC
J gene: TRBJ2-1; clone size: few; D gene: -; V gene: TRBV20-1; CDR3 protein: CSAPTRNEQFF; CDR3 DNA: TGCAGTGCCCCTACCCGGAATGAGCAGTTCTTC
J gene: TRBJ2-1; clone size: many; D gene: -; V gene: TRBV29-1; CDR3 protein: CNPIPLYRYNEQFF; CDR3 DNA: TGCAACCCGATACCCTTATACAGATACAATGAGCAGTTCTTC
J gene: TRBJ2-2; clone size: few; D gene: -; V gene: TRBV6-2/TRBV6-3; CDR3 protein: CASSYSTKSGGFTGELFF; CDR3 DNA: TGTGCCAGCAGTTACTCGACGAAGAGCGGAGGGTTCACCGGGGAGCTGTTTTTT